The rows below give T cell receptor beta chains drawn from one sample of a study of T-cell reconstitution after alpha-beta-depleted transplantation in children. TCRdb reprocessed the PCR reads with MiXCR, giving one entry per CDR3 protein. Among 450,000 to 600,000 distinct CDR3 sequences listed, about 18% were seen once. Material: PBMCs from the stem cell graft donor, obtained from the stem cell graft. These receptors were collected from a human donor who donated a stem cell graft to a child with acute lymphoblastic leukemia. Each CDR3 is given with its conserved first and last residue. Each record gives: clone size, V gene, D gene, J gene, CDR3 DNA, CDR3 protein. The D gene is left open where the match is weak. The size field is filled for only some rows; it gives once, few, many or a size class.

-	TRBV5-1	-	TRBJ2-3	TGCGCCAGCAGCTTGGGGGAGAGACTGGACCCGAACACAGATACGCAGTATTTT	CASSLGERLDPNTDTQYF
-	TRBV27	-	TRBJ2-3	TGTGCCAGCAGTTTATGGGCGGGAGATACGCAGTATTTT	CASSLWAGDTQYF
once	TRBV5-1	-	TRBJ2-1	TGCGCCAGCAGCTATCAAAGGGACGCCCCCCCTGAGCAGTTCTTC	CASSYQRDAPPEQFF
-	TRBV14	-	TRBJ2-7	TGTGCCAGCAGCCAAGATCCCTCGCAGACCTTTCACAGCTCCTACGAGCAGTACTTC	CASSQDPSQTFHSSYEQYF
-	TRBV5-1	-	TRBJ1-1	TGCGCCAGCAGCCCTATATGGGACTTACGGGGCACTGAAGCTTTCTTT	CASSPIWDLRGTEAFF
-	TRBV4-1	-	TRBJ2-2	TGCGCCAGCAGGCTAGGACCGGACAGCATTACCGGGGAGCTGTTTTTT	CASRLGPDSITGELFF
-	TRBV6-1	-	TRBJ1-5	TGTGCCAGCAGTGAAGGGCGGTCACTTGGCAATCAGCCCCAGCATTTT	CASSEGRSLGNQPQHF
-	TRBV19	TRBD2	TRBJ2-7	TGTGCCAGTAGCCCAGGGACTAGCCCCTCCTACGAGCAGTACTTC	CASSPGTSPSYEQYF
-	TRBV5-1	TRBD2	TRBJ2-1	TGCGCCAGCAGCTTGGCTAGCGGGGTGAATGAGCAGTTCTTC	CASSLASGVNEQFF
-	TRBV21-1	-	TRBJ2-3	TGTGCCAGCAGCAAAGAGGGGCATACGCCGCAGTATTTT	CASSKEGHTPQYF
-	TRBV5-1	-	TRBJ1-2	TGCGCCAGCAGCTTGGAGCTCGTAGCTAACTATGGCTACACCTTC	CASSLELVANYGYTF
few	TRBV21-1	-	TRBJ2-5	TGTGCCAGCAGCAAAGTTTCGGAGACAGCCAACCAAGAGACCCAGTACTTC	CASSKVSETANQETQYF
few	TRBV12-3/TRBV12-4	-	TRBJ2-7	TGTGCCAGCAGTCCCAGGACGTATTCCTACGAGCAGTACTTC	CASSPRTYSYEQYF
-	TRBV5-1	TRBD1	TRBJ1-6	TGCGCCAGCAGCAAGGACAGGGGGCCAGGATCACCCCTCCACTTT	CASSKDRGPGSPLHF
-	TRBV7-9	-	TRBJ2-7	TGTGCCAGCAGCTTCGAGCAGGGTCCCCACGAGCAGTACTTC	CASSFEQGPHEQYF
-	TRBV5-1	-	TRBJ2-2	TGCGCCAGCAGCTTGATCGGACTCCCGAACACCGGGGAGCTGTTTTTT	CASSLIGLPNTGELFF
few	TRBV6-6	-	TRBJ1-1	TGTGCCAGCAGCCCCGGGGAGGAAGCTTTCTTT	CASSPGEEAFF
few	TRBV5-1	-	TRBJ2-1	TGCGCCAGCAGCTTACTCCGGCACAGCTCCTACAATGAGCAGTTCTTC	CASSLLRHSSYNEQFF
-	TRBV5-1	-	TRBJ2-4	TGCGCCAGCAGCTTGGCGTATCGGGGGGCGAAAAACATTCAGTACTTC	CASSLAYRGAKNIQYF
-	TRBV4-2	-	TRBJ1-2	TGTGCCAGCAGCCAAGAAATCAGGGTAAACTATGGCTACACCTTC	CASSQEIRVNYGYTF
few	TRBV20-1	TRBD2	TRBJ2-7	TGCAGTGCTACAGGACTAGCGGGAGGCGGGGTTGTGTCCTACGAGCAGTACTTC	CSATGLAGGGVVSYEQYF
few	TRBV12-3/TRBV12-4	TRBD2	TRBJ2-3	TGTGCCAGCAGTTTAGGTAGCGGGAGGGCAGATACGCAGTATTTT	CASSLGSGRADTQYF
many	TRBV20-1	TRBD2	TRBJ2-5	TGCAGTGCCACTGCGGGACTAGAATCGGAGACCCAGTACTTC	CSATAGLESETQYF
few	TRBV2	TRBD1	TRBJ1-1	TGTGCCAGCAGCGATCTAGGGGGCCAGGCTGAAGCTTTCTTT	CASSDLGGQAEAFF
few	TRBV4-1	-	TRBJ2-3	TGCGCCAGCAGCCGCCTGACTAGTCAGGCTAGCACAGATACGCAGTATTTT	CASSRLTSQASTDTQYF
few	TRBV5-4	-	TRBJ2-1	TGTGCCAGCAGCTTGGCCCCGGGGCTTGAGCAGTTCTTC	CASSLAPGLEQFF
-	TRBV29-1	-	TRBJ2-7	TGCAGCGTTGGAGGGGGGGGTTCCTACGAGCAGTACTTC	CSVGGGGSYEQYF
few	TRBV20-1	-	TRBJ2-5	TGCAGTGCTCAAAACCTACACAGGAGCCAAGAGACCCAGTACTTC	CSAQNLHRSQETQYF
few	TRBV7-2	-	TRBJ2-7	TGTGCCAGCACCATCGGGACACCATCCTACGAGCAGTACTTC	CASTIGTPSYEQYF
-	TRBV20-1	TRBD2	TRBJ2-3	TGCAGTGCCCCGGGTAGCGGGATTGCAGATACGCAGTATTTT	CSAPGSGIADTQYF
-	TRBV19	TRBD1	TRBJ1-2	TGTGCCAGTAGTATTCGGGGACAGCTCTATGGCTACACCTTC	CASSIRGQLYGYTF
-	TRBV29-1	TRBD2	TRBJ2-1	TGCAGCGTTGGTGCTAGCGGGGGCCGCTCCTACAATGAGCAGTTCTTC	CSVGASGGRSYNEQFF
-	TRBV7-3	-	TRBJ1-2	TGTGCCAGCAGCCCCGGGCCGTCTGGGGGCTACACCTTC	CASSPGPSGGYTF
once	TRBV5-1	TRBD1	TRBJ1-2	TGCGCCAGCAGCCCGGACGGACTCGGGACAGATACTAACTATGGCTACACCTTC	CASSPDGLGTDTNYGYTF
few	TRBV7-6	TRBD2	TRBJ2-7	TGTGCCAGCAGCTTAGAGCCTAGCGGGAATGAGCAGTACTTC	CASSLEPSGNEQYF
few	TRBV6-1	TRBD2	TRBJ2-3	TGTGCCAGCAGTGTGTTAGCGGGAGGTACAGATACGCAGTATTTT	CASSVLAGGTDTQYF
few	TRBV5-1	-	TRBJ1-3	TGCGCCAGCAGCACATTACCACGGGGGACTGGAAACACCATATATTTT	CASSTLPRGTGNTIYF
-	TRBV27	-	TRBJ2-7	TGTGCCAGCAGTCCCGGGCAGCTAGCGCCTGACTACGACCAGTACTTC	CASSPGQLAPDYDQYF
-	TRBV20-1	TRBD2	TRBJ2-5	TGCAGTGCTAGAAGGCTAGCGGGAGCCTTTCCGGAGACCCAGTACTTC	CSARRLAGAFPETQYF
-	TRBV18	TRBD2	TRBJ2-1	TGTGCCAGCTCATCACTTATGGGACTAGCGGGCCACGAGCAGTTCTTC	CASSSLMGLAGHEQFF
-	TRBV19	-	TRBJ2-1	TGTGCCAGTAGTTGGGTCAGCGGGTGGGAAAATGAGCAGTTCTTC	CASSWVSGWENEQFF
few	TRBV6-1	-	TRBJ1-5	TGTGCCAGCCGGAGAGGAGGGCGAGGACAGCCCCAGCATTTT	CASRRGGRGQPQHF
few	TRBV29-1	TRBD2	TRBJ2-3	TGCAGCGCCGGGGGGACTAGCACAGATACGCAGTATTTT	CSAGGTSTDTQYF
-	TRBV12-3/TRBV12-4	TRBD2	TRBJ2-3	TGTGCCATCGGGAGGACCAAAACAGATACGCAGTATTTT	CAIGRTKTDTQYF
-	TRBV2	-	TRBJ1-2	TGTGCCAGCAGTGAAGAGGGACGGAGCTATGGCTACACCTTC	CASSEEGRSYGYTF
few	TRBV7-4	TRBD1	TRBJ1-5	TGTGCCAGCAGCGGCCGGGACAGGGCCTATCAGCCCCAGCATTTT	CASSGRDRAYQPQHF
once	TRBV7-8	-	TRBJ2-1	TGTGCCAGCAGCTTAGCGCCGGCCGGCGAGGGCGGCGGGTACAATGAGCAGTTCTTC	CASSLAPAGEGGGYNEQFF
few	TRBV7-9	TRBD2	TRBJ2-7	TGTGCCAGCAGCTTACAGTGGACTAGCGGACACTACGAGCAGTACTTC	CASSLQWTSGHYEQYF
-	TRBV6-5	TRBD1	TRBJ2-7	TGTGCCAGCAGTTACTGGACAGGGCCCTCCTACGAGCAGTACTTC	CASSYWTGPSYEQYF
-	TRBV12-3/TRBV12-4	TRBD1	TRBJ2-5	TGTGCCAGCAGTGCCGGACAGGGGGCCTGGGAGACCCAGTACTTC	CASSAGQGAWETQYF
many	TRBV11-2	-	TRBJ2-7	TGTGCCAGCAGCCCCCTGGCGCGGGACCGAACCTACGAGCAGTACTTC	CASSPLARDRTYEQYF
-	TRBV4-2	TRBD1	TRBJ2-1	TGTGCCAGCAGCCAAGCTCCGGGACAGGGTTTCAATGAGCAGTTCTTC	CASSQAPGQGFNEQFF
-	TRBV18	TRBD2	TRBJ2-1	TGTGCCAGCTCACAAAGGACTAGCGGGAGCTCCTACAATGAGCAGTTCTTC	CASSQRTSGSSYNEQFF
-	TRBV9	TRBD1	TRBJ2-7	TGTGCCAGCAGCCCAGTTGAATGGGACAGCCCAATAACCTACGAGCAGTACTTC	CASSPVEWDSPITYEQYF
few	TRBV4-1	-	TRBJ1-2	TGCGCCAGCAGCCAAATTTTGGGGGGCAAGTATGGCTACACCTTC	CASSQILGGKYGYTF
-	TRBV20-1	-	TRBJ2-7	TGCAGTGCTAAGACAGGACCCTACGAGCAGTACTTC	CSAKTGPYEQYF
-	TRBV7-9	TRBD1	TRBJ1-1	TGTGCCAGCAGCTTAGGGGACAGGGTTCACACTGAAGCTTTCTTT	CASSLGDRVHTEAFF
-	TRBV5-1	-	TRBJ1-2	TGCGCCAGCAGCTTGTCCGTAGACGGGAACTATGGCTACACCTTC	CASSLSVDGNYGYTF
few	TRBV3-1	TRBD2	TRBJ2-5	TGTGCCAGCAGCCCTCCGGGACTAGCGACGCGAGAGACCCAGTACTTC	CASSPPGLATRETQYF